This entry lists 13 T cell receptor beta chains sequenced from one sample in a study of T cells in Graves' hyperthyroidism and ophthalmopathy. The investigators amplified TCR beta CDR3 regions from RNA transcripts. In the first-round RT-PCR of the TCR CDR3, the HTBI primer set was used. TCRdb passed the multiplex PCR reads through MiXCR, listing each CDR3 protein once. The data contain under 400,000 distinct CDR3 sequences, approximately 15% of them seen just once; the ten biggest clones take up about a quarter. The source material was blood. The receptors shown here come from a woman aged 18-30 years with Graves' hyperthyroidism that later progressed to Graves' ophthalmopathy.

The rearrangement links TRBV7-8 to TRBJ2-7, with D tentatively TRBD2 (6 bases). CDR1 is SGHVS, CDR2 FQNEAQ, per germline. The ends were cut back, 1 base at V and 0 bases at J, with 13 bases in the middle. This CDR3 has 16 amino acids. CDR3 DNA sequence: TGTGCCAGCAGCTTAGGGATGGGGGGTTACTCCTACGAGCAGTACTTC. Protein sequence: CASSLGMGGYSYEQYF.

The chain uses TRBV5-6 and TRBJ1-1; unclear D gene. Deletions cut 0 bases from V and 4 bases from J, with 10 bases between. The CDR3 has 14 residues. Per the germline V gene, CDR1 is SGHDT and CDR2 is YYEEEE. This chain's CDR3 is CASSLEGRSTEAFF. DNA for the CDR3: TGTGCCAGCAGCTTGGAGGGAAGGAGCACTGAAGCTTTCTTT.

This clonotype was seen more than once but under ten times. This clone may be a read error of a much larger clone one base away. V and J are TRBV2 and TRBJ2-5, with D perhaps TRBD2 (6 bases). Germline V lookup: CDR1 SNHLY, CDR2 FYNNEI. The CDR3 contains 15 residues. Trimming removed 11 bases at V and 0 bases at J, with 19 bases between. CDR3 DNA sequence: TGTGCCTCACGGACTGGCGGGGTTCACCAAGAGACCCAGTACTTC. Its protein product is CASRTGGVHQETQYF.

This chain links TRBV20-1 with TRBJ1-4; 7 bases map to TRBD1. Trimming removed 3 bases from V and 0 bases from J; junction bases left unmatched: 16. CDR3 length: 19 residues. CDR1 and CDR2 (germline): DFQATT, SNEGSKA (reference sequence). CDR3 protein: CSASDREGGHAATNEKLFF. In DNA, the CDR3 is TGCAGTGCTAGCGATCGAGAAGGGGGCCATGCGGCAACTAATGAAAAACTGTTTTTT.

This clonotype has just a few counts. The rearrangement uses TRBV30 and TRBJ1-2; TRBD1 matches 11 bases. The germline CDR1 and CDR2 sequences are GTSNPN and SVGIG (reference sequence). This CDR3 is 16 amino acids long. Germline trimming cut 2 bases from V and 2 bases from J; bases unmatched to any gene: 7. The CDR3 bases are TGTGCCTGGAGTAGGACAGGGGGCTCGAGGAACTATGGCTACACCTTC. Translating it yields CAWSRTGGSRNYGYTF.

The chain joins TRBV2 to TRBJ1-2, with D possibly TRBD1 on 5 matching bases. This CDR3 spans 12 amino acids. V was cut by 8 bases and J by 8 bases, with 15 bases left in between. The germline gives CDR1 SNHLY, CDR2 FYNNEI. CDR3 region: CASPRRQGGYTF. CDR3 DNA: TGTGCCAGCCCTAGGCGGCAGGGAGGCTACACCTTC.

This clonotype was counted between two and nine times. The CDR3 DNA reads as TGTGCCAGCAGTTACGGTTTAACCTCGGCGGAGCTGTTTTTT. It yields the protein CASSYGLTSAELFF. The V and J genes are TRBV6-2 or TRBV6-3 and TRBJ2-2; D gene uncertain. This CDR3 has 14 amino acids. Germline V CDR1 and CDR2: MNHEY, SVGEGT. V was pared by 2 bases and J by 10 bases, with 14 bases between.

This clonotype was counted ten times or more. The chain combines TRBV5-1 with TRBJ2-1; tentatively, D is TRBD2 (6 bases). The germline V gene encodes CDR1 SGHRS and CDR2 YFSETQ. The CDR3 runs 14 residues. Trimming pared 0 bases from V and 9 bases from J, leaving 13 bases between. The CDR3 protein is CASSLGASEGEQFF. Here the CDR3 DNA reads TGCGCCAGCAGCTTGGGGGCTAGCGAGGGTGAGCAGTTCTTC.

Note on this clonotype: A much larger clone sits a single nucleotide away, making a read error possible. The rearrangement uses TRBV20-1 and TRBJ2-5, with D possibly TRBD1 on 6 matching bases. This CDR3 spans 14 amino acids. Germline-derived CDR1 and CDR2 are DFQATT and SNEGSKA (reference sequence). Trimming left V 6 bases short and J 5 bases short, with 19 bases between. This chain's CDR3 is CSALGTRDTETQYF. CDR3 nucleotide sequence: TGCAGTGCCTTGGGGACAAGGGACACGGAGACCCAGTACTTC.

This clonotype was observed many times. The rearrangement links TRBV6-6 to TRBJ1-2, with D maybe TRBD1 (6 bases). The CDR3 spans 13 residues. CDR1 is MNHNY and CDR2 is SVGAGI in the germline V gene (reference sequence). V shed 1 base and J shed 6 bases, with 9 bases lying between them. CDR3 sequence (DNA): TGTGCCAGCAGTTACTTCGGGACAAATGGCTACACCTTC. Translation: CASSYFGTNGYTF.

This clonotype was detected only a few times. V usage is TRBV6-1 and J usage is TRBJ2-1; TRBD1 matches 12 bases. CDR1 is MNHNS and CDR2 is SASEGT in the germline V gene. The CDR3 has 16 amino acids. The V segment lost 1 base and the J segment 7 bases; nucleotides outside the gene matches: 5. The CDR3 is CASSEVRGQGANEQFF. As DNA, the CDR3 is TGTGCCAGCAGTGAAGTAAGGGGACAGGGGGCAAATGAGCAGTTCTTC.

This clonotype was seen a handful of times. V is TRBV6-2 or TRBV6-3 and J is TRBJ2-1; 15 bases are a match to TRBD2. Germline CDR1 MNHEY, CDR2 SVGEGT. V shed 9 bases and J 7 bases; nucleotides not matched to a gene: 10. The length of the CDR3 is 16 residues. The CDR3 bases are TGTGCCAGTGGACTAGCGGGAGGGTCGGGGCCAAATGAGCAGTTCTTC. It is translated as CASGLAGGSGPNEQFF.

The sample holds many counts of this clonotype. The J gene is TRBJ2-3, the V gene TRBV7-2, with D perhaps matching TRBD1 (5 bases). V lost 8 bases to trimming and J lost 0 bases, with 12 bases between them. Germline V gene lookup returns CDR1 SGHTA and CDR2 FQGNSA. The CDR3 totals 14 residues. The CDR3 nucleotides read TGTGCCAGCTGGACACCCATTAGCACAGATACGCAGTATTTT. Amino acid sequence: CASWTPISTDTQYF.